Shown below are 2 T cell receptor beta chains from a single sample sequenced in a study of patients and donors after allogeneic stem cell transplantation (dated by TCRdb to 2020 to 2022). To prepare the library, RT-PCR was applied. Sequencing was performed on a NextSeq 550. TCRdb cleaned the public reads at Q25 with fastp, built clones with MiXCR and kept in-frame beta chains. Every distinct CDR3 protein forms one entry, paired with its most common genes and DNA. This sample is represented by roughly 230,000 distinct CDR3 sequences; around 14% of them were singletons. Around 10% of the sample lies in the top ten. What was sequenced was blood, either unsorted or a sorted T cell fraction (not recorded which). The source of these receptors is a human donor who was either an allogeneic HSCT recipient or a stem cell or donor lymphocyte infusion donor (not recorded which). It is not recorded whose cells these are; they may come from a transplant donor.

The chain recombines TRBV6-1 with TRBJ1-1, with unresolved D. The ends were cut back, 6 bases at V and 1 base at J, with 9 bases in the middle. The germline V gene has CDR1 MNHNS and CDR2 SASEGT. This CDR3 region has 13 residues. CDR3 sequence: CASRDTKNTEAFF. DNA for the CDR3: TGTGCCAGCAGAGACACCAAGAACACTGAAGCTTTCTTT.

The sample holds many counts of this clonotype. V and J are TRBV5-1 and TRBJ1-5, with D possibly being TRBD1 (5 bases). CDR3 length: 15 residues. Between the trimmed V and J ends, which lost 2 bases and 4 bases, there was a span of 13 bases. CDR1 and CDR2 from the germline V gene are SGHRS and YFSETQ. The CDR3 DNA reads as TGCGCCAGCAGCTTTTCCGGGGCCTCAAATCAGCCCCAGCATTTT. It yields the protein CASSFSGASNQPQHF. Supplemented by reference TRBV5-1 and TRBJ1-5, the full variable domain reads KAGVTQTPRYLIKTRGQQVTLSCSPISGHRSVSWYQQTPGQGLQFLFEYFSETQRNKGNFPGRFSGRQFSNSRSEMNVSTLELGDSALYLCASSFSGASNQPQHFGDGTRLSIL.